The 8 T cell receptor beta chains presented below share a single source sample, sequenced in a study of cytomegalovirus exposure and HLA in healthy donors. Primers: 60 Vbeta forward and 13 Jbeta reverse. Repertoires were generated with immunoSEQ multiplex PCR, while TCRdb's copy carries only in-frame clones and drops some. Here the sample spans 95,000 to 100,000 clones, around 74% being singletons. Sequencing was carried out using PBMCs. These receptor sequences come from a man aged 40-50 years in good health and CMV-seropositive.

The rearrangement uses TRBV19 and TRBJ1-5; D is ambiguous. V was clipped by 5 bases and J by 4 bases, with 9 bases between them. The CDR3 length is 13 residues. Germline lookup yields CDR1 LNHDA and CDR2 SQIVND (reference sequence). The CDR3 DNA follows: TGTGCCAGTAGTGAAGGAGGAAATCAGCCCCAGCATTTT. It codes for CASSEGGNQPQHF.

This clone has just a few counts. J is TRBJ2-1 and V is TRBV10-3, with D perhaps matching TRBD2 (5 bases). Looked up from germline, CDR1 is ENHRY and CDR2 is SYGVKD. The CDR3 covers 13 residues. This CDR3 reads CALRTGPDNEQFF. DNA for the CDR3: TGTGCTCTTAGGACTGGACCGGACAATGAGCAGTTCTTC.

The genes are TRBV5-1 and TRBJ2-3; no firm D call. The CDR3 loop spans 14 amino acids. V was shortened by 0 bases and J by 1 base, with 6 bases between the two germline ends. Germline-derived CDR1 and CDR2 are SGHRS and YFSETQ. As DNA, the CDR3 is TGCGCCAGCAGCTTGGGGGCCGGCACAGATACGCAGTATTTT. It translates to CASSLGAGTDTQYF.

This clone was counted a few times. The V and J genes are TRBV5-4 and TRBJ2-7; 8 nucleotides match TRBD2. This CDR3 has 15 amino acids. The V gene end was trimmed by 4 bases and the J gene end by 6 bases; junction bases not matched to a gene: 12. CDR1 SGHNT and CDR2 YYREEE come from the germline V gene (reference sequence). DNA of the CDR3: TGTGCCAGCAGCCGGGGGGGAGGGCCCCTCGGCGAGCAGTACTTC. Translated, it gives CASSRGGGPLGEQYF.

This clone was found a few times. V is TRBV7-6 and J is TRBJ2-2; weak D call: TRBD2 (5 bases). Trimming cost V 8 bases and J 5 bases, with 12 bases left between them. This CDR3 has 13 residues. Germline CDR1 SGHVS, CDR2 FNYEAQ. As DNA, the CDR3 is TGTGCCAGCCGTCCCGGGGTTACCGGGGAGCTGTTTTTT. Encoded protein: CASRPGVTGELFF.

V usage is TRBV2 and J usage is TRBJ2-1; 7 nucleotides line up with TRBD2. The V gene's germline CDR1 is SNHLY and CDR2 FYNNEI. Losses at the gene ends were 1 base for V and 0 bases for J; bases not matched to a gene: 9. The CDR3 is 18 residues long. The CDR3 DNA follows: TGTGCCAGCAGTGAAGAGCAAGGCGGGGGACCCTCCTACAATGAGCAGTTCTTC. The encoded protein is CASSEEQGGGPSYNEQFF.

DNA of the CDR3: TGTGCCATCAGTGTCGGGACAGGGGTAAATCAGCCCCAGCATTTT. Translated, it gives CAISVGTGVNQPQHF. The chain links TRBV10-3 to TRBJ1-5; 10 bases map to TRBD1. The CDR3 is 15 amino acids. V lost 4 bases to trimming and J lost 4 bases; unmatched junction nucleotides: 4. The V gene's germline CDR1 is ENHRY and CDR2 SYGVKD.

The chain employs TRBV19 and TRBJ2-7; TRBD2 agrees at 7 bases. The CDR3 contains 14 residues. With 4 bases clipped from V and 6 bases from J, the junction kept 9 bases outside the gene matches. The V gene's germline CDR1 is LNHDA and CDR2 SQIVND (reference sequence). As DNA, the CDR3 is TGTGCCAGTAGTACGGCGCGTGGGAGGGGCGAGCAGTACTTC. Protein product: CASSTARGRGEQYF.